The 5 T cell receptor beta chains listed next were all sequenced from one sample in a study of T cell responses to AZD1222 COVID-19 vaccine. Sequencing used immunoSEQ multiplex PCR; TCRdb keeps in-frame clones, though not all of them. Among about 160,000 clones listed, roughly 90% were seen once. The sample consisted of peripheral blood, taken on day 0 of AZD1222 vaccination. Receptors originate from an adult in good health.

The genes are TRBV29-1 and TRBJ2-1; D is undetermined. CDR3 length: 13 amino acids. From germline, CDR1 is SQVTM and CDR2 ANQGSEA. V was cut by 7 bases and J by 0 bases, with 10 bases left in between. CDR3 in amino acids: CSGGRSSYNEQFF. CDR3 bases: TGCAGCGGAGGACGGAGCTCCTACAATGAGCAGTTCTTC.

The J gene is TRBJ2-7, the V gene TRBV3-1 (or the pseudogene TRBV3-2); 13 bases are shared with TRBD2. CDR3 size: 15 residues. V trimming: 4 bases; J trimming: 8 bases; junction bases outside the gene matches: 8. Germline V CDR1 and CDR2: LGHDT, YNNKEL (reference sequence). The CDR3 loop reads CASSRPGTSGTQQYF. CDR3 in DNA: TGTGCCAGCAGCCGACCTGGGACTAGCGGGACCCAGCAGTACTTC.

V gene TRBV28 combines with J gene TRBJ1-1, with TRBD1 as a possible D gene (6 bases). The length of the CDR3 is 15 residues. CDR1 and CDR2 (germline): MDHEN, SYDVKM. V shed 2 bases and J shed 4 bases, with 14 bases lying between them. The CDR3 reads CASSLRFQGITEAFF. The CDR3 DNA follows: TGTGCCAGCAGTTTACGGTTTCAGGGGATCACTGAAGCTTTCTTT. The full variable domain, rest sourced from reference TRBV28 and TRBJ1-1, is DVKVTQSSRYLVKRTGEKVFLECVQDMDHENMFWYRQDPGLGLRLIYFSYDVKMKEKGDIPEGYSVSREKKERFSLILESASTNQTSMYLCASSLRFQGITEAFFGQGTRLTVV.

The CDR3 reads CASSQGLSDGYTF. The DNA for the CDR3 is TGCGCCAGCAGCCAAGGACTCTCTGACGGCTACACCTTC. The J gene is TRBJ1-2, the V gene TRBV4-3; D not certain. The CDR3 extends over 13 amino acids. V was cut by 1 base and J by 8 bases, with 11 bases left in between. Looked up from germline, CDR1 is LGHNA and CDR2 is YSLEER.

V usage is TRBV7-9 and J usage is TRBJ1-2; 7 nucleotides match TRBD1. CDR1 and CDR2 (germline): SEHNR, FQNEAQ (reference sequence). V lost 4 bases to trimming and J lost 3 bases; unmatched junction nucleotides: 5. This CDR3 has 14 amino acids. CDR3 DNA: TGTGCCAGCAGCTCACCGGGACAGTACTATGGCTACACCTTC. It translates to CASSSPGQYYGYTF.